This T cell receptor (beta chain) emerged from a study of radiotherapy plus CTLA-4 blockade in lung cancer. The CDR3 totals 14 residues. The germline V gene has CDR1 KGHSH and CDR2 LQKENI. V was pared by 6 bases and J by 0 bases, with 11 bases between. Repertoires were generated with immunoSEQ multiplex PCR, while TCRdb's copy carries only in-frame clones and drops some. The table lists 15,000 to 20,000 clones, around 88% of them singletons. The sample consisted of peripheral blood, taken from a patient treated with radiotherapy plus ipilimumab. This sequence was found in a human donor with non-small cell lung cancer whose response to radiotherapy plus ipilimumab could not be evaluated. This chain joins TRBV18 and TRBJ1-1; D remains ambiguous. The CDR3 here is CASSPAQVNTEAFF. The CDR3 coding sequence is TGTGCCAGCTCCCCCGCCCAGGTGAACACTGAAGCTTTCTTT.